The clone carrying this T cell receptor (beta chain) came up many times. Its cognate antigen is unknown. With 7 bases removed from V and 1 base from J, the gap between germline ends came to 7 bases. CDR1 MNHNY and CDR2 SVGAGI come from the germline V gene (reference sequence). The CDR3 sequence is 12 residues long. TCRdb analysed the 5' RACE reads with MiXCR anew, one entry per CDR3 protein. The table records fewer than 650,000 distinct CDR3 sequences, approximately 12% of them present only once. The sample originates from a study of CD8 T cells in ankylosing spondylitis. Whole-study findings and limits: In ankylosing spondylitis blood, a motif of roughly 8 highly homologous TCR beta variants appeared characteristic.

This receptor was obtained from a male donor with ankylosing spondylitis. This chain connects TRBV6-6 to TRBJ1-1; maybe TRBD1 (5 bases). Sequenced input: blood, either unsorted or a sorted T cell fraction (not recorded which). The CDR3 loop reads CASNQGNTEAFF. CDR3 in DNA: TGTGCCAGCAATCAGGGGAACACTGAAGCTTTCTTT.